Shown below are 21 T cell receptor beta chains from a single sample sequenced in a study of blood T cell repertoires in COVID-19. Repertoires were generated with immunoSEQ multiplex PCR, while TCRdb's copy carries only in-frame clones and drops some. The sample records approximately 270,000 clones, roughly 80% being singletons. Sequences were obtained from peripheral blood. Source of these receptors: a man older than 75 with acute or convalescent COVID-19.

J is TRBJ1-4 and V is TRBV20-1; TRBD1 matches 10 bases. The CDR3 consists of 17 residues. In germline, CDR1 is DFQATT, CDR2 SNEGSKA (reference sequence). V was clipped by 3 bases and J by 2 bases; unmatched bases: 9. The CDR3 region is CSASDRGRGHTNEKLFF. As DNA, the CDR3 is TGCAGTGCTAGTGACAGGGGGCGCGGTCATACTAATGAAAAACTGTTTTTT.

This sequence joins TRBV24-1 and TRBJ2-3; tentative D call: TRBD1 (6 bases). The CDR3 totals 14 residues. V lost 2 bases, J lost 14 bases, and 19 bases lay in between. Per the germline V gene, CDR1 is KGHDR and CDR2 is SFDVKD. The CDR3: CATSDYRDTGSWYF. CDR3 in DNA: TGTGCCACCAGTGATTACCGGGACACTGGTTCATGGTATTTT.

CDR3 region: CASSLNPGYGYTF. Written as DNA, the CDR3 is TGTGCCAGCAGCTTAAATCCGGGTTACGGCTACACCTTC. The chain has TRBV7-3 and TRBJ1-2; D is undetermined. Between the trimmed V and J ends, which lost 1 base and 8 bases, there was a span of 11 bases. Germline values: CDR1 SGHTA, CDR2 FQGTGA. This CDR3 spans 13 amino acids. Complete variable domain (other parts from reference TRBV7-3 and TRBJ1-2): GAGVSQTPSNKVTEKGKYVELRCDPISGHTALYWYRQSLGQGPEFLIYFQGTGAADDSGLPNDRFFAVRPEGSVSTLKIQRTERGDSAVYLCASSLNPGYGYTFGSGTRLTVV.

The chain employs TRBV7-8 and TRBJ2-4; possible D gene TRBD2, 6 bases. V was pared by 0 bases and J by 4 bases, with 28 bases between. The CDR3 runs to 21 residues. Per germline, CDR1 SGHVS and CDR2 FQNEAQ. CDR3 region: CASSLAIGSPGPGLAKNIQYF. In nucleotides, the CDR3 is TGTGCCAGCAGCTTAGCGATTGGTAGTCCGGGGCCAGGCCTAGCGAAAAACATTCAGTACTTC.

The chain uses TRBV28 and TRBJ1-4; the D is unclear. There are 12 residues in the CDR3. CDR1 and CDR2 from the germline V gene are MDHEN and SYDVKM. The V gene lost 7 bases and the J gene lost 5 bases, with 8 bases spanning the gap. This chain's CDR3 is CASTELNEKLFF. CDR3 DNA: TGTGCCAGCACCGAACTAAATGAAAAACTGTTTTTT.

This clone was observed once. This chain links TRBV19 with TRBJ2-4; D perhaps matches TRBD1 (5 bases). CDR3 length equals 19 residues. Per the germline V gene, CDR1 is LNHDA and CDR2 is SQIVND (reference sequence). Trimming left V 1 base short and J 1 base short, with 20 bases between. Here the CDR3 reads CASSIGVPRVRMAKNIQYF. Here the CDR3 DNA reads TGTGCCAGTAGTATAGGAGTCCCCAGGGTGAGGATGGCCAAAAACATTCAGTACTTC.

The J gene is TRBJ2-7, the V gene TRBV5-1; D is unclear. The CDR3 is 12 residues long. V dropped 0 bases and J dropped 6 bases, with 7 bases sitting between them. Germline V gene sequence: CDR1 SGHRS, CDR2 YFSETQ. The CDR3 sequence: CASSLGTSEQYF. The DNA for the CDR3 is TGCGCCAGCAGCTTGGGCACGAGCGAGCAGTACTTC.

The chain couples TRBV30 to TRBJ1-1; the match to TRBD1 covers 8 bases. The CDR3 extends over 13 amino acids. V gave up 6 bases and J gave up 1 base; unmatched junction bases: 4. CDR1 is GTSNPN and CDR2 is SVGIG in the germline V gene (reference sequence). In DNA, the CDR3 is TGTGCCTGCCATGGACAGGGGAACACTGAAGCTTTCTTT. Protein product: CACHGQGNTEAFF.

The V gene is TRBV3-1 (or the pseudogene TRBV3-2), the J gene TRBJ2-3; D is undetermined. Trimming shortened V by 2 bases and J by 6 bases, and 6 bases separated the two germline ends. The CDR3 sequence is 12 residues long. Germline lookup yields CDR1 LGHDT and CDR2 YNNKEL (reference sequence). The CDR3 DNA sequence: TGTGCCAGCAGCCAAACTTCTGATACGCAGTATTTT. Translated: CASSQTSDTQYF.

On this clone itself: Other DNA sequences of this sample code for an identical CDR3. The V gene is TRBV18, the J gene TRBJ1-1; D may be TRBD1 (5 bases). Germline CDR1 KGHSH, CDR2 LQKENI. Trimming took off 3 bases at V and 5 bases at J, with 7 bases between the two ends. This CDR3 has 12 residues. The CDR3 DNA reads TGTGCCAGCTCACCGCAGGGAACTGAAGCTTTCTTT. Amino acids: CASSPQGTEAFF. The full variable domain, rest sourced from reference TRBV18 and TRBJ1-1, is NAGVMQNPRHLVRRRGQEARLRCSPMKGHSHVYWYRQLPEEGLKFMVYLQKENIIDESGMPKERFSAEFPKEGPSILRIQQVVRGDSAAYFCASSPQGTEAFFGQGTRLTVV.

CDR3 in amino acids: CASSRRPPVGYEQYF. The CDR3 coding sequence is TGTGCCAGCAGTCGCCGCCCCCCCGTCGGCTACGAGCAGTACTTC. The V and J genes are TRBV28 and TRBJ2-7; D is ambiguous. Trimming shortened V by 5 bases and J by 3 bases, and 17 bases separated the two germline ends. CDR3 size: 15 residues. Germline V gene data show CDR1 as MDHEN and CDR2 as SYDVKM.

The J gene is TRBJ2-3, the V gene TRBV7-2, with 7 bases matching TRBD1. J lost 0 bases, V lost 5 bases, and 5 bases had no gene match. The CDR3 has 15 amino acids. The germline gives CDR1 SGHTA, CDR2 FQGNSA. For the CDR3, the DNA is TGTGCCAGCAGCAGGACAGGCCCTAGCACAGATACGCAGTATTTT. This sequence encodes CASSRTGPSTDTQYF.

The chain joins TRBV6-2 or TRBV6-3 to TRBJ1-3; D not resolved. Germline CDR1 reads MNHEY; CDR2 reads SVGEGT. V lost 2 bases to trimming and J lost 0 bases, with 5 bases between them. The CDR3 loop spans 14 amino acids. In DNA, the CDR3 is TGTGCCAGCAGTTACCGCGACTCTGGAAACACCATATATTTT. The encoded protein is CASSYRDSGNTIYF.

The chain carries TRBV28 and TRBJ2-7; 8 bases agree with TRBD1. Per the germline V gene, CDR1 is MDHEN and CDR2 is SYDVKM. The CDR3 has 15 amino acids. With V trimmed by 7 bases and J by 0 bases, 8 bases remained unmatched. Here the CDR3 reads CASTRGDRSSYEQYF. CDR3 sequence (DNA): TGTGCCAGCACCAGGGGGGACAGGAGCTCCTACGAGCAGTACTTC.

V is TRBV5-6 and J is TRBJ2-7, with 7 bases lining up with TRBD2. V gave up 0 bases and J gave up 6 bases; unmatched junction bases: 12. The germline CDR1 and CDR2 sequences are SGHDT and YYEEEE. This CDR3 is 16 amino acids long. The CDR3 loop reads CASSLARGGPWAEQYF. DNA for the CDR3: TGTGCCAGCAGCTTGGCGAGGGGAGGGCCTTGGGCCGAGCAGTACTTC. The variable domain in full, completed from reference TRBV5-6 and TRBJ2-7, reads DAGVTQSPTHLIKTRGQQVTLRCSPKSGHDTVSWYQQALGQGPQFIFQYYEEEERQRGNFPDRFSGHQFPNYSSELNVNALLLGDSALYLCASSLARGGPWAEQYFGPGTRLTVT.

The genes are TRBV28 and TRBJ1-1; 8 bases agree with TRBD1. V lost 1 base to trimming and J lost 4 bases; unmatched junction nucleotides: 5. The germline gives CDR1 MDHEN, CDR2 SYDVKM. This CDR3 has 15 amino acids. CDR3 in amino acids: CASSLFPGGVTEAFF. The CDR3 DNA reads as TGTGCCAGCAGTTTATTCCCAGGGGGCGTCACTGAAGCTTTCTTT.

This clone was observed a single time. The rearrangement joins TRBV5-6 to TRBJ2-3, with D unclear. This CDR3 has 15 residues. V was cut by 3 bases and J by 2 bases, with 13 bases left in between. Germline CDR1 reads SGHDT; CDR2 reads YYEEEE. As DNA, the CDR3 is TGTGCCAGCAGCTCCGCGGCCCTCCTCACAGATACGCAGTATTTT. It is translated as CASSSAALLTDTQYF. Drawing the rest from reference TRBV5-6 and TRBJ2-3, the complete variable domain is DAGVTQSPTHLIKTRGQQVTLRCSPKSGHDTVSWYQQALGQGPQFIFQYYEEEERQRGNFPDRFSGHQFPNYSSELNVNALLLGDSALYLCASSSAALLTDTQYFGPGTRLTVL.

A single count supports this clone. This chain joins TRBV28 and TRBJ2-7; D is possibly TRBD1 (6 bases). With 7 bases removed from V and 2 bases from J, the gap between germline ends came to 15 bases. The CDR3 is 14 residues long. Germline assignment: CDR1 MDHEN and CDR2 SYDVKM. The CDR3 coding sequence is TGTGCCAGCATTTCGATACAGGGAACCTACGAGCAGTACTTC. Translating it yields CASISIQGTYEQYF.

This chain links TRBV10-3 with TRBJ1-5; 11 nucleotides align to TRBD1. Trimming took 0 bases from V and 4 from J; bases not matched to a gene: 2. Germline CDR1 reads ENHRY; CDR2 reads SYGVKD. The CDR3 length is 16 residues. CDR3 coding DNA: TGTGCCATCAGTGAGTCGGGACAGGGGGTTAATCAGCCCCAGCATTTT. Protein sequence: CAISESGQGVNQPQHF.

This rearrangement joins TRBV19 to TRBJ1-4; TRBD1 matches 8 bases. The CDR3 consists of 13 residues. With 3 bases clipped from V and 8 bases from J, the junction kept 2 bases outside the gene matches. Germline-derived CDR1 and CDR2 are LNHDA and SQIVND (reference sequence). CDR3 in DNA: TGTGCCAGTAGTATCGACAGGGGCGAAAAACTGTTTTTT. This translates into CASSIDRGEKLFF.

The chain couples TRBV3-1 (or the pseudogene TRBV3-2) to TRBJ2-7; 14 nucleotides align to TRBD2. Trimming cost V 4 bases and J 11 bases; bases outside gene matches: 13. The CDR3 spans 16 residues. Germline V CDR1 and CDR2: LGHDT, YNNKEL (reference sequence). The CDR3 sequence is CASSRGLAGGFNGEYF. The CDR3 nucleotides read TGTGCCAGCAGCCGCGGACTAGCGGGGGGCTTCAATGGGGAGTACTTC.